These T cell receptor beta chains were read from a single sample in a study of graft-versus-host responses after intestinal transplantation. For these TCRs, the target antigens are not known. Here immunoSEQ multiplex PCR was the method, and the copy in TCRdb shows in-frame clones only, minus some. The sample carries tens of thousands of clones, just under 95% recorded once. Sequenced material: unstimulated CD4+ T cells sorted from spleen or lymph node cells, taken before intestinal transplant. These receptors were collected from a human donor who received an intestinal transplant. The CDR3 runs from the conserved cysteine through the conserved F or W. D genes are given only for firm matches. Clone size, where shown, is once, few, many, or a class for clones that have expanded.

cdr3_nt cdr3_aa j_call clone_size d_call v_call cdr3_length
TGTGCCAGTATAGGACTAGCGGGATTTGGGAGCTCCTACAATGAGCAGTTCTTC CASIGLAGFGSSYNEQFF TRBJ2-1 - TRBD2 TRBV19 18
TGTGCCAGCAGCTTAGCGGGTGGGGAGACCCAGTACTTC CASSLAGGETQYF TRBJ2-5 - - TRBV7-6 13
TGTGCCAGCGCTAAAGGGAGTGTCACCTACAATGAGCAGTTCTTC CASAKGSVTYNEQFF TRBJ2-1 - - TRBV9 15
TGCGCCAGCAGCCCCTTTGGGCCAGGCCAAGAGACCCAGTACTTC CASSPFGPGQETQYF TRBJ2-5 - - TRBV5-1 15
TGTGCCAGCAGCGTGGGGACTAGCGCCACAGATACGCAGTATTTT CASSVGTSATDTQYF TRBJ2-3 - TRBD2 TRBV9 15
TGTGCCAGCAGTGACCGCCCGAGGCTAGCGGGGAGCACAGATACGCAGTATTTT CASSDRPRLAGSTDTQYF TRBJ2-3 - TRBD2 TRBV6-4 18
TGTGCCAGCAGCCAGGGTGGGACAGGAAACACTGAAGCTTTCTTT CASSQGGTGNTEAFF TRBJ1-1 - TRBD1 TRBV4-2 15
TGTGCCATCAGTGAGTCCTCAGCAACCCTATTATCGGACGGCTACACCTTC CAISESSATLLSDGYTF TRBJ1-2 - - TRBV10-3 17
TGCGCCAGCAGCTTTGGAGGGAAGGATTCACCCCTCCACTTT CASSFGGKDSPLHF TRBJ1-6 - - TRBV5-1 14
TGTGCCACCAGCAGAGACGTGCTAGGGTCGGCGGGGTGGTACAATGAGCAGTTCTTC CATSRDVLGSAGWYNEQFF TRBJ2-1 - - TRBV15 19
TGTGCCAGCAGCCCCTCTCTCGGACAGCCCTATGGCTACACCTTC CASSPSLGQPYGYTF TRBJ1-2 - - TRBV5-8 15
TGTGCCAGCAGTTACCACAGGGGGCGCGAAAAACTGTTTTTT CASSYHRGREKLFF TRBJ1-4 - TRBD1 TRBV6-5 14
TGTGCCACCAGCTACGATAGGGACACTGAAGCTTTCTTT CATSYDRDTEAFF TRBJ1-1 - - TRBV15 13
TGTGCCAGCAGCTTGGGGGGGACAGGGAACACCGGGGAGCTGTTTTTT CASSLGGTGNTGELFF TRBJ2-2 - TRBD1 TRBV5-4 16
TGTGCCAGCAGTTATACGGAGAACACTGAAGCTTTCTTT CASSYTENTEAFF TRBJ1-1 once - TRBV6-1 13
TGCGCCAGCAGTGAGTTGGACAGGGGCACTGAAGCTTTCTTT CASSELDRGTEAFF TRBJ1-1 - TRBD1 TRBV10-2 14
TGTGCCAGCAGCCAAACAGGGGCGGGTGGCTACACCTTC CASSQTGAGGYTF TRBJ1-2 - TRBD1 TRBV7-2 13
TGTGCCTGGAGTGTGACTAGCGGACAAAACATTCAGTACTTC CAWSVTSGQNIQYF TRBJ2-4 - TRBD2 TRBV30 14
TGTGCCAGCAGTTTAAGATACGAGCAGTACTTC CASSLRYEQYF TRBJ2-7 few - TRBV28 11
TGTGCCAGCAGCTCCGGATTAAACACTGAAGCTTTCTTT CASSSGLNTEAFF TRBJ1-1 - - TRBV5-6 13
TGCGCCAGCAGCAGGACGGCTAGCGGGACCGGACAAGAGACCCAGTACTTC CASSRTASGTGQETQYF TRBJ2-5 - TRBD2 TRBV5-1 17
TGTGCCAGCAGTCCCTCCGCGAACACCGGGGAGCTGTTTTTT CASSPSANTGELFF TRBJ2-2 - - TRBV6-5 14
TGTGCCAGCAGGCGGGAGCTAGCCAAAAACATTCAGTACTTC CASRRELAKNIQYF TRBJ2-4 - TRBD2 TRBV28 14
TGTGCCAGTATGGGGATGGCAGGGCAGTTCTTC CASMGMAGQFF TRBJ2-1 - - TRBV19 11
TGTGCCAGCTCACCCGGGACAGGGGAATTCTATGGCCACACCTTC CASSPGTGEFYGHTF TRBJ1-2 - TRBD1 TRBV18 15
TGTGCCTCCGTCACGGACAGCGGCACTGAAGCTTTCTTT CASVTDSGTEAFF TRBJ1-1 once - TRBV28 13
TGTGCCAGCAGCGTAGTTGGTAGCGGGAGCGATACGCAGTATTTT CASSVVGSGSDTQYF TRBJ2-3 - TRBD2 TRBV9 15
TGTGCCAGCAGTTCGACAGGGAACTATGGCTACACCTTC CASSSTGNYGYTF TRBJ1-2 - TRBD1 TRBV6-1 13
TGCGCCAGCACACAGGGCGAAGAGACCCAGTACTTC CASTQGEETQYF TRBJ2-5 once - TRBV10-2 12
TGCGCCAGCAGCAAAGCGAACACCGGGGAGCTGTTTTTT CASSKANTGELFF TRBJ2-2 - - TRBV5-1 13
TGTGCCAGCGACACTAGCGGGAGGTCCTACAATGAGCAGTTCTTC CASDTSGRSYNEQFF TRBJ2-1 - TRBD2 TRBV28 15
TGTGCCAGCAGTTATCGTCAGGAGAACACTGAAGCTTTCTTT CASSYRQENTEAFF TRBJ1-1 - - TRBV6-5 14
TGTGCCAGTAGTAACTCCGGGACCACCAATGAGCAGTTCTTC CASSNSGTTNEQFF TRBJ2-1 - - TRBV19 14
TGTGCCAGCAGTCAAGACGGGAATCAGCCCCAGCATTTT CASSQDGNQPQHF TRBJ1-5 - - TRBV6-1 13
TGTGCCACCAGCAGAGACCTAGCGGGCCCTTTGAGGTACGAGCAGTACTTC CATSRDLAGPLRYEQYF TRBJ2-7 - TRBD2 TRBV15 17
TGTGCCAGCAGCTTAGTCCACATCCTACTAGCGGGAGGGGACGAGCAGTACTTC CASSLVHILLAGGDEQYF TRBJ2-7 - TRBD2 TRBV11-2 18
TGCGCCAGCAGCCACGGACAGGCGACCACCGGGGAGCTGTTTTTT CASSHGQATTGELFF TRBJ2-2 once TRBD1 TRBV5-1 15
TGTGCCAGCAGTGTCTCCTACGAGCAGTACTTC CASSVSYEQYF TRBJ2-7 - - TRBV27 11
TGTGCCAGTAGTCCCCGACAGGGCCGGATCACTGAAGCTTTCTTT CASSPRQGRITEAFF TRBJ1-1 few TRBD1 TRBV19 15
TGTGCCAGTAGTATACCGGGAGGACGCAACACCGGGGAGCTGTTTTTT CASSIPGGRNTGELFF TRBJ2-2 - TRBD2 TRBV19 16
TGTGCCAGCAGTTACTCTGGATGGCCCCAGCATTTT CASSYSGWPQHF TRBJ1-5 - - TRBV6-6 12
TGTGCCAGCAGTCCCGGACAGGTACAAGAGACCCAGTACTTC CASSPGQVQETQYF TRBJ2-5 - TRBD1 TRBV27 14
TGTGCCAAAAGAGGGCGGGACTCCTACGAGCAGTACTTC CAKRGRDSYEQYF TRBJ2-7 - - TRBV6-7 13
TGTGCCAGCAGCCCGGGTAGCGGGGGCTCTAGCACAGATACGCAGTATTTT CASSPGSGGSSTDTQYF TRBJ2-3 - TRBD2 TRBV11-2 17
TGCGCCAGCAGGGAAGCGGGGAGGGCTTACAATGAGCAGTTCTTC CASREAGRAYNEQFF TRBJ2-1 - TRBD2 TRBV5-1 15
TGTGCCAGTATGGAGGGGTTTGACACCGGGGAGCTGTTTTTT CASMEGFDTGELFF TRBJ2-2 - - TRBV19 14
TGTGCCAGCAGTGAAGAAGGCAGGATAGGTTCACCCCTCCACTTT CASSEEGRIGSPLHF TRBJ1-6 - - TRBV2 15
TGTGCCAGCCTGCGTCGCGGGAGTGGCGGGGAGCTGTTTTTT CASLRRGSGGELFF TRBJ2-2 - TRBD2 TRBV7-9 14
TGTGCCAGCAGTTACTCCCGGGACAGCTCCTACGAGCAGTACTTC CASSYSRDSSYEQYF TRBJ2-7 few TRBD1 TRBV6-5 15